One TCR beta chain is described in this entry. The target antigen is unknown. The record originates from a study of cytomegalovirus exposure and HLA in healthy donors. Notes on the study in general: CMV serostatus was the only recorded immune exposure for donors. Exclusion as indistinguishable affected some V segments, including TRBV6-2 and TRBV6-3.

The CDR3 totals 14 residues. The V end was cut by 3 bases, the J end by 3 bases, with 12 bases between. Germline loops: CDR1 MNHEY, CDR2 SMNVEV (reference sequence). The PCR used 60 Vbeta and 13 Jbeta primers. Clones were read by immunoSEQ multiplex PCR, and TCRdb kept only the in-frame ones, dropping some. The sample lists about 110,000 clones, 76% occurring once. The sequenced sample was PBMCs. V usage is TRBV27 and J usage is TRBJ2-7, with a tentative D call TRBD1 (5 bases). The origin of this receptor is a man younger than 45 in good health and CMV-seropositive. The CDR3 DNA is TGTGCCAGCAGTTTCCAGACGGACATCTACGAGCAGTACTTC. Its translation is CASSFQTDIYEQYF.